The 9 T cell receptor beta chains given below trace back to one sample, sequenced in a study of cytotoxic CD8 clonotypes in ibrutinib-treated CLL. Assay: immunoSEQ multiplex PCR; the TCRdb copy retains only in-frame clones and omits some. In the table there are 330,000 or so clones, about 61% of which are singletons. This specimen consisted of PBMCs, obtained after 36 months of ibrutinib treatment. Every receptor here comes from a human donor with chronic lymphocytic leukemia.

The V call is TRBV6-5, the J call TRBJ1-1; 8 bases fit TRBD1. V lost 6 bases, J lost 5 bases, and 5 bases stayed unmatched. This CDR3 has 13 residues. Germline V gene lookup returns CDR1 MNHEY and CDR2 SVGAGI. CDR3 nucleotide sequence: TGTGCCAGCAGCCTACAGGGGGTAACTGAAGCTTTCTTT. This translates into CASSLQGVTEAFF.

This clone was counted a few times. The chain uses TRBV2 and TRBJ1-1, with D possibly being TRBD1 (5 bases). Germline CDR1 SNHLY, CDR2 FYNNEI. V shed 5 bases and J shed 6 bases, with 13 bases lying between them. The CDR3 length is 13 residues. For the CDR3, the DNA is TGTGCCAGCAGTCGTGGGGGGTTCGCTGAAGCTTTCTTT. Amino acids: CASSRGGFAEAFF. The entire variable domain, with the rest obtained from reference TRBV2 and TRBJ1-1, is as follows: EPEVTQTPSHQVTQMGQEVILRCVPISNHLYFYWYRQILGQKVEFLVSFYNNEISEKSEIFDDQFSVERPDGSNFTLKIRSTKLEDSAMYFCASSRGGFAEAFFGQGTRLTVV.

This clone was picked up many times. This rearrangement joins TRBV6-5 to TRBJ1-3; a possible D gene is TRBD1 (5 bases). This CDR3 is 13 amino acids long. In germline, CDR1 is MNHEY, CDR2 SVGAGI. The V and J ends lost 8 bases and 6 bases respectively, with 14 bases between them. The CDR3 protein is CASLDRLLNTIYF. For the CDR3, the DNA is TGTGCCAGCCTAGACAGACTTTTAAACACCATATATTTT.

CDR3 residues: CASSEVRGLSYGYTF. The DNA for the CDR3 is TGTGCCAGCAGTGAAGTCCGGGGCTTAAGTTATGGCTACACCTTC. The chain couples TRBV2 to TRBJ1-2, with D maybe TRBD1 (5 bases). V gave up 1 base and J gave up 5 bases, with 14 bases separating them. Germline V gene lookup returns CDR1 SNHLY and CDR2 FYNNEI. There are 15 residues in the CDR3.

The rearrangement joins TRBV29-1 to TRBJ2-1; TRBD2 matches at 10 bases. J was trimmed by 2 bases and V by 4 bases; bases with no gene match: 2. The germline V gene has CDR1 SQVTM and CDR2 ANQGSEA. The CDR3 spans 14 residues. The chain's CDR3 is CSVGAGGTYNEQFF. The CDR3 coding sequence is TGCAGCGTTGGAGCGGGAGGGACCTACAATGAGCAGTTCTTC.

This chain uses TRBV5-6 with TRBJ1-2; possibly TRBD1 for D (6 bases). Germline assignment: CDR1 SGHDT and CDR2 YYEEEE. V was cut by 6 bases and J by 3 bases, with 15 bases left in between. This CDR3 comprises 14 residues. CDR3: CASNLVHRDYGYTF. In nucleotides, the CDR3 is TGTGCCAGCAACCTAGTCCACAGGGACTATGGCTACACCTTC.

This rearrangement joins TRBV7-8 to TRBJ2-7, with 7 positions matching TRBD2. J gave up 5 bases and V 3 bases, and 7 bases lay outside the gene matches. The length of the CDR3 is 14 residues. Germline CDR1 reads SGHVS; CDR2 reads FQNEAQ. As DNA, the CDR3 is TGTGCCAGCAGCTTTAACGCGGGAGTCGACGAGCAGTACTTC. Translation: CASSFNAGVDEQYF.

This chain links TRBV7-3 with TRBJ2-2; a possible D gene is TRBD2 (5 bases). The CDR3 is 14 residues long. From germline, CDR1 is SGHTA and CDR2 FQGTGA. V lost 4 bases to trimming and J lost 5 bases, with 11 bases between them. In nucleotides, the CDR3 is TGTGCCAGCAGCTACCGGCGAGGGACCGGGGAGCTGTTTTTT. It specifies CASSYRRGTGELFF.

This clone was counted between two and nine times. The J gene is TRBJ1-5, the V gene TRBV7-2; TRBD1 might be the D (6 bases). Trimming left V 1 base short and J 6 bases short, with 10 bases between. Per germline, CDR1 SGHTA and CDR2 FQGNSA. The CDR3 runs to 14 residues. Here the CDR3 DNA reads TGTGCCAGCAGCTTAGGGGCAGGGGTTCAGCCCCAGCATTTT. Translation gives CASSLGAGVQPQHF.